The rows below give T cell receptor beta chains drawn from one sample of a study of T cells in Graves' hyperthyroidism and ophthalmopathy. MiXCR, run by TCRdb on the multiplex PCR reads, gives a single entry per CDR3 protein. The table lists about 320,000 distinct CDR3 sequences, 16% of them singletons. Sequencing was performed on blood. Receptors originate from a young man with Graves' hyperthyroidism. Each CDR3 is given with its conserved first and last residue. The D gene is left open where the match is weak. Some rows have no size entry. The others give once, few or many, or a class for an expanded clone.

len	v_gene	d_gene	j_gene	abundance	CDR3aa	CDR3nt
14	TRBV11-2	TRBD1	TRBJ2-2	many	CASKGRGRTGELFF	TGTGCCAGCAAGGGCAGGGGGCGAACCGGGGAGCTGTTTTTT
13	TRBV30	NA	TRBJ2-7	few	CAWSDGSRYEQYF	TGTGCCTGGAGTGACGGGAGTAGGTACGAGCAGTACTTC
15	TRBV5-1	TRBD2	TRBJ2-7	many	CASSLGLAGIYEQYF	TGCGCCAGCAGCTTGGGTCTAGCGGGAATCTACGAGCAGTACTTC
15	TRBV12-3/TRBV12-4	TRBD2	TRBJ2-1	few	CASTAGGSGYNEQFF	TGTGCCAGCACCGCAGGCGGGAGTGGTTACAATGAGCAGTTCTTC
13	TRBV24-1	NA	TRBJ1-2	NA	CATSDFGSHGYTF	TGTGCCACCAGTGATTTCGGCAGCCATGGCTACACCTTC
15	TRBV9	NA	TRBJ2-7	many	CASSVGGPSVYEQYF	TGTGCCAGCAGCGTAGGTGGTCCTAGCGTTTACGAGCAGTACTTC
14	TRBV5-1	NA	TRBJ2-4	many	CASSLLGEGNIQYF	TGCGCCAGCAGCTTGCTTGGTGAGGGAAACATTCAGTACTTC
17	TRBV7-2	TRBD1	TRBJ2-1	many	CASSLAPGTVSYNEQFF	TGTGCCAGCAGCTTAGCCCCCGGGACAGTCTCCTACAATGAGCAGTTCTTC
14	TRBV5-8	TRBD1	TRBJ1-2	NA	CASSSGGGIYGYTF	TGTGCCAGCAGCTCAGGGGGTGGCATCTATGGCTACACCTTC
12	TRBV7-9	NA	TRBJ1-6	NA	CASSFEAAPLHF	TGTGCCAGCAGCTTCGAGGCTGCACCCCTCCACTTT
15	TRBV18	TRBD1	TRBJ2-3	many	CASSAQQGISDTQYF	TGTGCCAGCTCAGCACAACAGGGGATCTCAGATACGCAGTATTTT
16	TRBV27	NA	TRBJ2-3	many	CASTRTSGSPTDTQYF	TGTGCCAGCACCAGGACGAGCGGGTCTCCCACAGATACGCAGTATTTT
15	TRBV6-1	TRBD1	TRBJ1-2	NA	CASSEIPGQGYGYTF	TGTGCCAGCAGCGAGATCCCGGGACAGGGGTATGGCTACACCTTC
16	TRBV28	TRBD1	TRBJ2-7	many	CASSFLTGERGLEQYF	TGTGCCAGCAGTTTCTTGACAGGGGAGAGAGGTCTCGAGCAGTACTTC
20	TRBV27	NA	TRBJ2-3	many	CASSLYLPEAGSSSTDTQYF	TGTGCCAGCAGTTTATACTTACCCGAAGCTGGATCATCTAGCACAGATACGCAGTATTTT
11	TRBV2	NA	TRBJ2-1	many	CISSSYNEQFF	TGTATCTCGAGCTCCTACAATGAGCAGTTCTTC
15	TRBV18	TRBD2	TRBJ2-1	many	CASSPKTSGSYEQFF	TGTGCCAGCTCACCAAAGACTAGCGGGAGTTATGAGCAGTTCTTC
15	TRBV14	NA	TRBJ2-5	NA	CASSHKFPYQETQYF	TGTGCCAGCAGCCATAAGTTTCCGTACCAAGAGACCCAGTACTTC
14	TRBV12-3/TRBV12-4	TRBD2	TRBJ2-1	few	CASRGLAEYNEQFF	TGTGCCAGCAGGGGACTAGCGGAATACAATGAGCAGTTCTTC
15	TRBV12-3/TRBV12-4	TRBD2	TRBJ2-5	many	CASSFGGRRKETQYF	TGTGCCAGCAGTTTCGGGGGGAGGCGCAAAGAGACCCAGTACTTC
15	TRBV27	NA	TRBJ2-6	few	CASTPLGDGANVLTF	TGTGCCAGCACCCCCTTGGGGGATGGGGCCAACGTCCTGACTTTC
13	TRBV12-3/TRBV12-4	NA	TRBJ1-2	NA	CASSLDGFYGYTF	TGTGCCAGCAGTTTAGACGGCTTCTATGGCTACACCTTC
15	TRBV11-2	TRBD1	TRBJ2-3	many	CASSLDLDRVNTQYF	TGTGCCAGCAGCTTAGACCTCGACAGGGTTAATACGCAGTATTTT
13	TRBV5-6	NA	TRBJ2-7	NA	CASSARDAYEQYF	TGTGCCAGCAGCGCCAGGGACGCCTACGAGCAGTACTTC
15	TRBV5-1	TRBD1	TRBJ1-1	few	CASSLSGQVNTEAFF	TGCGCCAGCAGTCTCTCGGGACAGGTGAACACTGAAGCTTTCTTT
14	TRBV7-2	NA	TRBJ1-5	many	CASSLVGVNQPQHF	TGTGCCAGCAGCTTAGTAGGGGTAAATCAGCCCCAGCATTTT
18	TRBV18	NA	TRBJ2-1	NA	CASSPPAGTSGAYNEQFF	TGTGCCAGCTCACCACCGGCCGGGACCTCGGGCGCCTACAATGAGCAGTTCTTC
11	TRBV12-3/TRBV12-4	NA	TRBJ2-2	NA	CATPYKGELFF	TGTGCCACCCCGTACAAGGGGGAGCTGTTTTTT